The entry below describes one T cell receptor beta chain. Germline V lookup: CDR1 SGHTA, CDR2 FQGNSA. This CDR3 contains 15 residues. Germline trimming cut 2 bases from V and 8 bases from J; bases unmatched to any gene: 4. The entry originates in a study of blood T cell repertoires in COVID-19. Whole-study context: The analysed material was cDNA or gDNA that came from T cells, B-cell-depleted T cells, or PBMCs.

Original handling: Estimates of nucleated cell counts were drawn from the amplification of reference gene primers. Clones were sequenced by immunoSEQ multiplex PCR, and TCRdb holds only the in-frame ones, with some missing. Clone size and V and J calls were adopted from that table, with D and trimming inferred from the DNA. The data show 150,000 to 200,000 clones, 80% to 90% seen once. The sequenced material came from peripheral blood. This TCR was recovered from a man aged 55 to 70 with acute or convalescent COVID-19. The chain combines TRBV7-2 with TRBJ2-1; 12 nucleotides align to TRBD2. The CDR3 loop is CASSLLAGGPHEQFF. The CDR3, as DNA: TGTGCCAGCAGCTTACTAGCGGGAGGGCCTCATGAGCAGTTCTTC.